This T cell receptor beta chain was observed in a study of regulatory T cells in long-lasting Graves disease. Time point: newly diagnosed GD, antithyroid drugs for less than 3 months. Generation of the TCR library employed RNA extracted from PBMCs. Relying on iRepertoire HTBI primers and Arm-PCR of CDR3 regions, the team built TCR beta libraries. TCRdb passed the multiplex PCR reads through MiXCR, listing each CDR3 protein once. The sample lists 400,000 to 550,000 distinct CDR3 sequences, less than 20% occurring once. The table lists this clonotype with a few counts. This sample also belongs to another study, concerning T cells in Graves' hyperthyroidism and ophthalmopathy.

The material sequenced was peripheral blood mononuclear cells (PBMCs), taken at new diagnosis, from a patient treated with antithyroid drugs. The TCR was taken from a woman in her late teens or twenties with Graves disease.

In DNA form, the CDR3 reads TGTGCCAGCAGCCGGACTCGCCCAGGGGAGCTGTTTTTT. It encodes CASSRTRPGELFF. The rearrangement joins TRBV7-8 to TRBJ2-2; the D gene is possibly TRBD2 (5 bases). This CDR3 has 13 residues. The germline gives CDR1 SGHVS, CDR2 FQNEAQ. Trimming left V 5 bases short and J 8 bases short, with 12 bases between.